These 13 T cell receptor beta chains were sequenced from one sample in a study of OX40 agonist ivuxolimab in advanced cancers. TCRdb's copy holds only in-frame clones and misses some; the assay was immunoSEQ multiplex PCR. The sample contains about 33,000 clones, approximately 84% of which appear only once. The sample here was CD4+ or CD8+ T cells sorted from blood, taken in a trial of the OX40 agonist ivuxolimab. The receptors were gathered from an adult with an advanced solid tumor such as melanoma, head and neck, liver or kidney cancer.

The chain links TRBV5-1 to TRBJ1-6; D is uncertain. From germline, CDR1 is SGHRS and CDR2 YFSETQ. V lost 0 bases and J lost 0, with 7 bases in between. This CDR3 contains 16 residues. CDR3: CASSLVGSSYNSPLHF. CDR3 in DNA: TGCGCCAGCAGCTTGGTGGGGAGCTCCTATAATTCACCCCTCCACTTT.

The chain joins TRBV13 to TRBJ1-1; D not resolved. V lost 0 bases and J 0 bases, leaving 5 bases between the germline ends. Germline V gene sequence: CDR1 PRHDT, CDR2 FYEKMQ (reference sequence). The CDR3 has 14 amino acids. The CDR3: CASSLGQMNTEAFF. As DNA, the CDR3 is TGTGCCAGCAGCTTAGGCCAGATGAACACTGAAGCTTTCTTT.

V usage is TRBV28 and J usage is TRBJ2-5, with 10 bases fitting TRBD2. CDR3 size: 16 residues. From germline, CDR1 is MDHEN and CDR2 SYDVKM. V lost 4 bases to trimming and J lost 10 bases; unmatched junction nucleotides: 15. The CDR3 DNA is TGTGCCAGCAGTTCCGTTAAGCGGGAGGGCGATGAGGACCAGTACTTC. Amino acid sequence: CASSSVKREGDEDQYF.

The rearrangement joins TRBV6-4 to TRBJ2-2; D tentatively reads TRBD1 or TRBD2 (5 bases each). The germline V gene encodes CDR1 MRHNA and CDR2 SNTAGT. There are 16 residues in the CDR3. The V and J ends lost 5 bases and 0 bases respectively, with 13 bases between them. The CDR3 protein is CASSPPGPTNTGELFF. DNA of the CDR3: TGTGCCAGCAGTCCACCGGGACCTACGAACACCGGGGAGCTGTTTTTT.

This chain connects TRBV27 to TRBJ1-1, with 7 bases fitting TRBD1. CDR1 MNHEY and CDR2 SMNVEV come from the germline V gene (reference sequence). The CDR3 spans 15 residues. The trim removed 5 bases at V and 0 bases at J, leaving 6 bases unmatched. The CDR3 protein is CASSRVQGLNTEAFF. For the CDR3, the DNA is TGTGCCAGCAGTCGGGTACAGGGGTTGAACACTGAAGCTTTCTTT.

The V call is TRBV28, the J call TRBJ2-7, with TRBD1 matching over 9 bases. Looked up from germline, CDR1 is MDHEN and CDR2 is SYDVKM. The CDR3 has 14 residues. V was pared by 6 bases and J by 5 bases, with 8 bases of the junction left unmatched. The CDR3: CASSPRGQGDEQYF. In DNA form, the CDR3 reads TGTGCCAGCAGCCCCAGGGGACAGGGAGACGAGCAGTACTTC.

Worth noting for this clone: Other DNA sequences in the same sample also yield this CDR3. The chain couples TRBV9 to TRBJ2-7; 7 bases are shared with TRBD1. This CDR3 has 14 amino acids. With 2 bases clipped from V and 5 bases from J, the junction kept 7 bases outside the gene matches. CDR1 and CDR2 from the germline V gene are SGDLS and YYNGEE. Written as DNA, the CDR3 is TGTGCCAGCAGCGTCGCATACAGGGGCGACGAGCAGTACTTC. Encoded protein: CASSVAYRGDEQYF.

This chain uses TRBV7-2 with TRBJ2-7, with a weak D call TRBD1 (6 bases). V was pared by 6 bases and J by 1 base, with 10 bases between. Germline V gene sequence: CDR1 SGHTA, CDR2 FQGNSA. This CDR3 comprises 13 residues. DNA of the CDR3: TGTGCCAGCAGGGGACACCCGTCCTACGAGCAGTACTTC. Protein product: CASRGHPSYEQYF.

The chain employs TRBV29-1 and TRBJ2-7; 8 bases agree with TRBD2. There are 17 residues in the CDR3. From germline, CDR1 is SQVTM and CDR2 ANQGSEA. The trim removed 7 bases at V and 3 bases at J, leaving 20 bases unmatched. CDR3 DNA sequence: TGCAGCGCCGAAGGTCCCGCGGGGGGCGGCCCCGTCTACGAGCAGTACTTC. This sequence encodes CSAEGPAGGGPVYEQYF.

The J gene is TRBJ2-2, the V gene TRBV9, with TRBD2 matching 10 bases. Trimming at V came to 4 bases and at J to 3 bases, leaving 3 bases not matched to a gene. The germline gives CDR1 SGDLS, CDR2 YYNGEE. The CDR3 runs to 15 residues. The CDR3 here is CASSPLAGDTGELFF. CDR3 bases: TGTGCCAGCAGCCCCCTAGCGGGGGACACCGGGGAGCTGTTTTTT.

The chain employs TRBV28 and TRBJ1-2; possibly TRBD1 for D (6 bases). The V end was cut by 1 base, the J end by 8 bases, with 17 bases between. There are 15 residues in the CDR3. Germline V CDR1 and CDR2: MDHEN, SYDVKM. CDR3 coding DNA: TGTGCCAGCAGTTTATCCGTGACAGGTGGGGAAGGCTACACCTTC. Translating it yields CASSLSVTGGEGYTF.

The genes are TRBV29-1 and TRBJ2-3; D may be TRBD1 or TRBD2 (5 bases each). CDR1 is SQVTM and CDR2 is ANQGSEA in the germline V gene. The CDR3 consists of 14 residues. The germline V and J ends were trimmed by 5 bases and 4 bases, with 16 bases remaining between them. The CDR3 region is CSVFPGPKADTQYF. In DNA, the CDR3 is TGCAGCGTTTTTCCGGGACCAAAGGCAGATACGCAGTATTTT.

CDR3 bases: TGTGCCAGCAGTTTTGGGGGCCGGGGTAACGAGCAGTACTTC. Protein: CASSFGGRGNEQYF. The chain links TRBV27 to TRBJ2-7; D perhaps matches TRBD1 (6 bases). The V gene's germline CDR1 is MNHEY and CDR2 SMNVEV (reference sequence). The CDR3 totals 14 residues. V was pared by 3 bases and J by 5 bases, with 14 bases between.